Given below is one T cell receptor beta chain in context. The antigen is undetermined. It was with a sample-barcoded 5' primer and a J-beta primer mix that a second PCR of about 6 to 12 cycles was run. TCRdb ran MiXCR on the 5' RACE reads and lists one entry per CDR3 protein. The top ten clones hold around an eighth of a sample with about 900,000 distinct CDR3 sequences, roughly 43% of them seen once. V lost 5 bases, J lost 7 bases, and 12 bases lay in between. The CDR3 is 12 residues long. Germline loops: CDR1 MDHEN, CDR2 SYDVKM. This sample is drawn from a study of blood T cells in healthy people across ages. Looking at the study overall: About one barcoded beta molecule per two T cells was captured by template switching.

General observations from the study: Investigators viewed diversity estimates from one million T cells as underestimates, the study reported. Diversity was higher, and naive CD4+ cells more numerous, in long-lived donors than in aged donors.

This clonotype was obtained from a man aged 25 to 45 in good health. The sample was blood. The chain combines TRBV28 with TRBJ2-7, with D maybe TRBD2 (5 bases). As DNA, the CDR3 is TGTGCCAGCAGTACCCGGACGGGGGAGCAGTACTTC. Amino acids: CASSTRTGEQYF. Looking up the rest from reference TRBV28 and TRBJ2-7 gives the full variable domain: DVKVTQSSRYLVKRTGEKVFLECVQDMDHENMFWYRQDPGLGLRLIYFSYDVKMKEKGDIPEGYSVSREKKERFSLILESASTNQTSMYLCASSTRTGEQYFGPGTRLTVT.